These T cell receptor beta chains were read from a single sample in a study of T cell changes during pregnancy in multiple sclerosis. TCRdb's copy holds only in-frame clones and misses some; the assay was immunoSEQ multiplex PCR. Of some 40,000 clones in the sample, 85% to 90% were seen once. The starting material was CD4+ T cells from peripheral blood mononuclear cells, obtained in the first trimester of pregnancy. Receptors were obtained from a female donor with multiple sclerosis, enrolled in a pregnancy study. CDR3s leave out the opening cysteine and the closing phenylalanine or tryptophan. The D gene is left open where the match is weak.

TRBV28	TRBJ1-1	TRBD1	ASSADRVTEAF
TRBV5-1	TRBJ1-1	.	ASSLGTGYRSDTEAF
TRBV6-1	TRBJ2-3	TRBD1	ATNRDRGYTQY
TRBV6-6	TRBJ1-4	.	ASSLGQFKLF
TRBV4-2	TRBJ2-7	TRBD2	ASSQGPTSGLRI
TRBV6-5	TRBJ1-2	.	ASSSTSYGYT
TRBV30	TRBJ2-2	TRBD1	AWSAKGQGGIGELF
TRBV4-3	TRBJ1-2	TRBD1	ASSRDRGTNYGYT
TRBV19	TRBJ2-7	TRBD1	ASSKGTGTEQY
TRBV7-3	TRBJ2-7	.	ASSLFPSGLYEQY
TRBV6-6	TRBJ1-2	.	ASSNHRAANYGYT
TRBV30	TRBJ1-1	TRBD1	AWRTGIVNTEAF
TRBV6-1	TRBJ2-1	.	ASSGLAPIYNEQF
TRBV28	TRBJ1-1	.	ASSRNGLGEAF
TRBV7-9	TRBJ2-2	.	ASSLAGGPGELF
TRBV6-1	TRBJ2-7	.	ASSGKTGVGQY
TRBV10-2	TRBJ2-1	.	ASSQDSNSYNEQF
TRBV28	TRBJ1-2	.	ASSYRRDGYT
TRBV6-1	TRBJ1-5	TRBD1	ASSWTGGFDQPQH
TRBV19	TRBJ2-2	.	ASKQGRGTGELF
TRBV19	TRBJ2-1	TRBD2	ASSLRLAGGNEQF
TRBV14	TRBJ1-2	.	ASSREAGWGYT
TRBV6-1	TRBJ1-1	.	ASSEREGLAEAF
TRBV9	TRBJ2-1	.	ASSRGSYNEQF
TRBV7-3	TRBJ2-1	TRBD1	ASSPRGYNEQF
TRBV4-2	TRBJ2-7	TRBD2	ASSQETHTSGSTYEQY
TRBV13	TRBJ2-2	.	ASSPPIGELF
TRBV28	TRBJ2-7	.	ASSRQGGSYEQY
TRBV10-3	TRBJ2-3	TRBD1	AISDRTGGTDTQY
TRBV5-1	TRBJ2-1	TRBD2	ASSFTGTSGSISYNEQF
TRBV5-1	TRBJ1-1	.	ASKRQEMSTEAF
TRBV11-2	TRBJ2-7	.	ASSIRLVSYEQY
TRBV5-6	TRBJ2-7	TRBD1	ASSPTGTGASYEQY
TRBV9	TRBJ1-2	.	ASSVQGYGYT
TRBV5-1	TRBJ1-1	.	ASRMWTVDTEAF
TRBV9	TRBJ1-5	.	ASSVGVEPQPQH
TRBV11-1	TRBJ2-7	.	ASSFERYSYEQY
TRBV4-1	TRBJ2-1	TRBD1	ASSHRDRLMDEQF
TRBV18	TRBJ1-1	TRBD1	ASSPLRGIQDTEAF
TRBV20-1	TRBJ2-7	.	SATNAEQY
TRBV4-1	TRBJ1-5	TRBD1	ASSPTPGQTSNQPQH
TRBV9	TRBJ2-7	.	ASSKGDTTYEQY
TRBV5-5	TRBJ1-5	.	ASSLGGGNQPQH
TRBV7-2	TRBJ2-3	TRBD2	ASSYSGSPTDTQY
TRBV4-1	TRBJ1-1	.	ASSQGGRGAWDTEAF
TRBV10-3	TRBJ1-1	TRBD1	AISDRVNTEAF
TRBV29-1	TRBJ2-1	TRBD2	SVLAGGNNEQF
TRBV30	TRBJ2-1	TRBD2	AWSTSVINEQF